What follows are 13 T cell receptor beta chains derived from one specimen sequenced in a study of CD8 T cells in ankylosing spondylitis. General observations from the study: For ankylosing spondylitis blood, a TCR beta motif of eight or nine highly homologous variants appeared characteristic.

A single record per CDR3 protein comes from TCRdb applying MiXCR to the 5' RACE reads. The data show about 330,000 distinct CDR3 sequences, around 7.6% seen once. Their target antigens are unknown. Material for sequencing was blood, either unsorted or a sorted T cell fraction (not recorded which). All receptors come from a male donor with ankylosing spondylitis.

This clonotype was detected ten times or more. V usage is TRBV20-1 and J usage is TRBJ2-1; TRBD1 matches 7 bases. CDR1 DFQATT and CDR2 SNEGSKA come from the germline V gene (reference sequence). This CDR3 comprises 13 residues. V lost 5 bases, J lost 6 bases, and 7 bases stayed unmatched. CDR3 bases: TGCAGTGCTCCGACAGGGCGCGGCAATGAGCAGTTCTTC. This codes for CSAPTGRGNEQFF.

The V call is TRBV3-1, the J call TRBJ1-3; D not certain. Trimming left V 4 bases short and J 4 bases short, with 5 bases between. Germline loops: CDR1 LGHDT, CDR2 YNNKEL (reference sequence). CDR3 size: 12 residues. This CDR3 reads CASSRLGNTIYF. The CDR3 DNA follows: TGTGCCAGCAGCCGCCTAGGAAACACCATATATTTT.

The rearrangement joins TRBV4-3 to TRBJ1-5; D gene unclear. CDR3 length equals 13 residues. In germline, CDR1 is LGHNA, CDR2 YSLEER. V was cut by 0 bases and J by 4 bases, with 4 bases left in between. The CDR3 nucleotides are TGCGCCAGCAGCCAAGATAAAAATCAGCCCCAGCATTTT. Protein product: CASSQDKNQPQHF.

In this sample, this clonotype turned up a few times. The chain carries TRBV15 and TRBJ2-2; maybe TRBD1 (5 bases). The CDR3 sequence is 15 residues long. Trimming took 2 bases from V and 1 from J, leaving 8 bases between them. Germline V lookup: CDR1 LNHNV, CDR2 YYDKDF (reference sequence). In nucleotides, the CDR3 is TGTGCCACCAGCAGACTTACAGGGAACACCGGGGAGCTGTTTTTT. This gives the protein CATSRLTGNTGELFF.

The chain uses TRBV12-3 or TRBV12-4 and TRBJ1-5; D might be TRBD1 (6 bases). This CDR3 comprises 14 residues. Between the trimmed V and J ends, which lost 3 bases and 7 bases, there was a span of 13 bases. The CDR3 reads CASSFQGQGQPQHF. The CDR3 nucleotides are TGTGCCAGCAGTTTTCAAGGGCAGGGGCAGCCCCAGCATTTT.

This clonotype was detected a few times. This rearrangement joins TRBV6-5 to TRBJ2-1, with 9 nucleotides matching TRBD2. With V trimmed by 0 bases and J by 8 bases, 5 bases remained unmatched. This CDR3 has 15 amino acids. Germline values: CDR1 MNHEY, CDR2 SVGAGI. As DNA, the CDR3 is TGTGCCAGCAGTTACTCACTAGCGGGTTCGGATGAGCAGTTCTTC. Its translation: CASSYSLAGSDEQFF.

The chain links TRBV6-1 to TRBJ1-1; unclear D gene. Germline CDR1 is MNHNS and CDR2 is SASEGT. V was shortened by 4 bases and J by 0 bases, with 9 bases between the two germline ends. The CDR3 consists of 14 residues. The CDR3 region has the DNA TGTGCCAGCAGTGCAGGACGGATGAACACTGAAGCTTTCTTT. Translated, it gives CASSAGRMNTEAFF.

This clonotype appeared many times. The chain combines TRBV20-1 with TRBJ1-2; maybe TRBD1 (6 bases). V lost 5 bases, J lost 7 bases, and 14 bases lay in between. Per germline, CDR1 DFQATT and CDR2 SNEGSKA (reference sequence). This CDR3 is built from 12 residues. CDR3 in DNA: TGCAGTGCTTCAGGGGTTGGGGGTGGCTACACCTTC. This gives the protein CSASGVGGGYTF.

The rearrangement links TRBV27 to TRBJ2-5; tentatively, D is TRBD2 (7 bases). Deletions cut 4 bases from V and 5 bases from J, with 11 bases between. The CDR3 is 13 residues long. In germline, CDR1 is MNHEY, CDR2 SMNVEV (reference sequence). The CDR3 DNA is TGTGCCAGCAGTTGGGGGAGGGGGGAGACCCAGTACTTC. Its translation is CASSWGRGETQYF.

This clonotype showed up many times. The rearrangement joins TRBV12-3 or TRBV12-4 to TRBJ2-7; D gene ambiguous. V gave up 8 bases and J gave up 4 bases, with 6 bases separating them. The CDR3 totals 10 residues. CDR3 bases: TGTGCCAGCGGAAGTTACGAGCAGTACTTC. As protein: CASGSYEQYF.

CDR3: CASSSEMAGYTEAFF. CDR3 coding DNA: TGCGCCAGCAGCTCTGAGATGGCGGGCTACACTGAAGCTTTCTTT. The chain has TRBV5-1 and TRBJ1-1; D gene ambiguous. V dropped 3 bases and J dropped 3 bases, with 15 bases sitting between them. Germline V gene lookup returns CDR1 SGHRS and CDR2 YFSETQ. The CDR3 spans 15 residues.

This clonotype was observed at least ten times. This chain joins TRBV12-3 or TRBV12-4 and TRBJ2-1, with TRBD2 matching over 11 bases. V lost 10 bases, J lost 2 bases, and 10 bases stayed unmatched. This CDR3 spans 16 amino acids. This CDR3 reads CATEDGTSGTYNEQFF. The CDR3 nucleotides read TGTGCCACGGAGGACGGGACTAGCGGCACCTACAATGAGCAGTTCTTC.

This clonotype has ten or more counts. CDR3 protein: CASSQAYSGANVLTF. For the CDR3, the DNA is TGCGCCAGCAGCCAAGCTTACTCTGGGGCCAACGTCCTGACTTTC. This sequence joins TRBV5-1 and TRBJ2-6; D is unresolved. The CDR3 runs 15 residues. V was clipped by 4 bases and J by 0 bases, with 8 bases between them. Looked up from germline, CDR1 is SGHRS and CDR2 is YFSETQ.